This TCR beta chain derives from a study of cytomegalovirus exposure and HLA in healthy donors. Donors were ostensibly healthy at sampling, although undocumented immune exposures were probable. Concerning this clone: Its cognate antigen is unknown.

Study observations and caveats: An analysis done earlier found most TCR beta V segments productive about 87% or about 30% of the time. Links to common viral pathogens appeared, in a later analysis, for several of the most significant clusters.

Germline CDR1 MNHEY, CDR2 SMNVEV (reference sequence). Trimming at V came to 4 bases and at J to 11 bases, leaving 8 bases not matched to a gene. This CDR3 is built from 13 residues. PCR employed 60 Vbeta and 13 Jbeta primers. Sequenced by immunoSEQ multiplex PCR; TCRdb stores in-frame clones only, minus some. The sample contains some 190,000 clones, over 70% of which appear only once. The sample comprised PBMCs. The V and J genes are TRBV27 and TRBJ1-1, with 9 positions matching TRBD1. The sequence was collected from a boy between 2 and 15 years old in good health and CMV-seronegative. CDR3 region: CASSWDRVSKAFF. The DNA for the CDR3 is TGTGCCAGCAGTTGGGACAGGGTGTCGAAGGCTTTCTTT.